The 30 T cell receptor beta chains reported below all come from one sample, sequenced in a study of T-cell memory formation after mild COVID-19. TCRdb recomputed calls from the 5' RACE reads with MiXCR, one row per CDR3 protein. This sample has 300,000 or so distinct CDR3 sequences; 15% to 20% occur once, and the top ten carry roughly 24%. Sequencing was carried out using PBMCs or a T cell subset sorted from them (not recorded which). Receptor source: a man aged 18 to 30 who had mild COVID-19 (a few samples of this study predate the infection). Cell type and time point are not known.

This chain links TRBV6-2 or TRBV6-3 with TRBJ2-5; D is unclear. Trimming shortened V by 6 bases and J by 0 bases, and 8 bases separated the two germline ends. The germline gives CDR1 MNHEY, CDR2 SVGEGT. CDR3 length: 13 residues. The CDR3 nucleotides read TGTGCCAGCAGACAGCACAACCAAGAGACCCAGTACTTC. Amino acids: CASRQHNQETQYF.

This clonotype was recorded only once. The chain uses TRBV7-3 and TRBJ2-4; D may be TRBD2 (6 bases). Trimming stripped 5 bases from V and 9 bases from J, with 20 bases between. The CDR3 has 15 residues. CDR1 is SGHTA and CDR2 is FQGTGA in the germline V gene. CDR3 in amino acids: CASSRDMGRGSIQYF. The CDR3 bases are TGTGCCAGCAGCCGCGATATGGGCCGGGGGAGCATTCAGTACTTC.

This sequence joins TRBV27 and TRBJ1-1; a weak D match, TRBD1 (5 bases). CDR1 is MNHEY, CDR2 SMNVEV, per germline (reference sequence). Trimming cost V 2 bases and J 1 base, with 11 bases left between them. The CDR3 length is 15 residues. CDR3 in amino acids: CASSLGAVGNTEAFF. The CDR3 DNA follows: TGTGCCAGCAGTTTAGGGGCGGTGGGGAACACTGAAGCTTTCTTT.

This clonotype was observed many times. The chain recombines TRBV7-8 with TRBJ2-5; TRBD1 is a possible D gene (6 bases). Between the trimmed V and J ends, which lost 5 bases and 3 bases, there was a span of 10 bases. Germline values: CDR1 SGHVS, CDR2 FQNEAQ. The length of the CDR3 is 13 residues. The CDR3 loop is CASSRDRKETQYF. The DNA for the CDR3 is TGTGCCAGCAGCCGAGACAGGAAAGAGACCCAGTACTTC.

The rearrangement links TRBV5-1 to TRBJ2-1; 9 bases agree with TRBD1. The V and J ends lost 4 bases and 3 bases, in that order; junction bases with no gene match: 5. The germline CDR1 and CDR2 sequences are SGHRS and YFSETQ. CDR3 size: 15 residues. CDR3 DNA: TGCGCCAGCAGCGCTAGACAGGGGGTCTACAATGAGCAGTTCTTC. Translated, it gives CASSARQGVYNEQFF.

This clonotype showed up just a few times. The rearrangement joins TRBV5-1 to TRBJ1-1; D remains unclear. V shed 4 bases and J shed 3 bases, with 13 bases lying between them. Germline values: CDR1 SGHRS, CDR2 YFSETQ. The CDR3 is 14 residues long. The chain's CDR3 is CASSLLASDTEAFF. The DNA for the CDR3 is TGCGCCAGCAGCCTGCTCGCGTCGGACACTGAAGCTTTCTTT.

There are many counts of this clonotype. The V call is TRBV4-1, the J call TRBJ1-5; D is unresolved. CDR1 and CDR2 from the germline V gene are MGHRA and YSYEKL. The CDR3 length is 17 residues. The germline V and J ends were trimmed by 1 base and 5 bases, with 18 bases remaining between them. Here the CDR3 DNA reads TGCGCCAGCAGCCAAGCGGGTTGGCCAGTAAAAGATCAGCCCCAGCATTTT. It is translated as CASSQAGWPVKDQPQHF.

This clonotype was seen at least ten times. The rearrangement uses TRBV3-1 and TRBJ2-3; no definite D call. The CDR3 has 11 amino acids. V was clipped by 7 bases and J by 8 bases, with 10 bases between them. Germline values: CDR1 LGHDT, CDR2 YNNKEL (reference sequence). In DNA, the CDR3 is TGTGCCAGCACGACTGGGTCTACGCAGTATTTT. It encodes CASTTGSTQYF.

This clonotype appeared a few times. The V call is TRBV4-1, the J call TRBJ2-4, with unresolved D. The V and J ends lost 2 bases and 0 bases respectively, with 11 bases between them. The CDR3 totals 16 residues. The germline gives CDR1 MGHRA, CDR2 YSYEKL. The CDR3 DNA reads TGCGCCAGCAGCCAATACGAGTCAATAGCCAAAAACATTCAGTACTTC. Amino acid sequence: CASSQYESIAKNIQYF.

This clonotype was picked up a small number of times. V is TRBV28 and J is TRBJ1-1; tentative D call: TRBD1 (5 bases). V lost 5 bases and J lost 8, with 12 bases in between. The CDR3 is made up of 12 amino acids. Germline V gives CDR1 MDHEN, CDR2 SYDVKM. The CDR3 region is CASSTTGDEAFF. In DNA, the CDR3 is TGTGCCAGCAGTACAACGGGGGACGAAGCTTTCTTT. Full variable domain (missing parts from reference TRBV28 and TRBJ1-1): DVKVTQSSRYLVKRTGEKVFLECVQDMDHENMFWYRQDPGLGLRLIYFSYDVKMKEKGDIPEGYSVSREKKERFSLILESASTNQTSMYLCASSTTGDEAFFGQGTRLTVV.

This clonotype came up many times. In DNA, the CDR3 is TGTGCCAGCAGTTTCTCAGGGGGCAATCAGCCCCAGCATTTT. Translation: CASSFSGGNQPQHF. This chain joins TRBV12-3 or TRBV12-4 and TRBJ1-5, with D possibly being TRBD1 (6 bases). The CDR3 runs to 14 residues. Trimming removed 3 bases at V and 2 bases at J, with 8 bases between.

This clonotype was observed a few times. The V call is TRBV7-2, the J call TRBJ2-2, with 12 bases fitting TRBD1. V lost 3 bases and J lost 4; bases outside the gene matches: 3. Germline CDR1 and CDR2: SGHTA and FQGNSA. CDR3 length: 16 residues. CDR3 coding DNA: TGTGCCAGCAGCTTGGGACAGGGGGCGGGCACCGGGGAGCTGTTTTTT. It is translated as CASSLGQGAGTGELFF.

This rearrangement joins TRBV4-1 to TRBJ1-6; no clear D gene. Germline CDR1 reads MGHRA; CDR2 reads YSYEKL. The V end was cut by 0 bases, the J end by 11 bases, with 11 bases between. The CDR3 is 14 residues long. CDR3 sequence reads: CASSQDWRGAPLHF. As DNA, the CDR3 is TGCGCCAGCAGCCAAGATTGGCGGGGAGCACCCCTCCACTTT.

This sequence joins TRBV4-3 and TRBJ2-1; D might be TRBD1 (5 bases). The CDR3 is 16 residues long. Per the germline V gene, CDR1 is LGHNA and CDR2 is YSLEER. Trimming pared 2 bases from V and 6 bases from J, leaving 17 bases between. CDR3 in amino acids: CASSQSLGFQGNEQFF. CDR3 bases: TGCGCCAGCAGCCAAAGCTTGGGATTTCAGGGCAATGAGCAGTTCTTC.

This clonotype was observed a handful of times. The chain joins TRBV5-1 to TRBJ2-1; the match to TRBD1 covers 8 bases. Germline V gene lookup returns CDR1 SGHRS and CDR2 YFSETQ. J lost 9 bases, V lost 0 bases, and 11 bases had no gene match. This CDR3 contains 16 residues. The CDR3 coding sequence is TGCGCCAGCAGCTTGGATGGCAGGGGGCAAGTGATTGAGCAGTTCTTC. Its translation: CASSLDGRGQVIEQFF.

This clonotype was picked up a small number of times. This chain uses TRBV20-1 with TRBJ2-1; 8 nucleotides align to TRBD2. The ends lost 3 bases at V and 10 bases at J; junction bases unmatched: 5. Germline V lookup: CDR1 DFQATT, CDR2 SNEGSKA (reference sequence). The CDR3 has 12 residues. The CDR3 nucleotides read TGCAGTGCTAGCGGGGGGGCCGGAGAGCAGTTCTTC. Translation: CSASGGAGEQFF.

The CDR3, as DNA: TGTGCCAGCAGCCTCCGGGAGGGCGGTGAGCAGTTCTTC. This codes for CASSLREGGEQFF. The chain carries TRBV7-3 and TRBJ2-1, with TRBD2 identical over 8 bases. Trimming cost V 5 bases and J 9 bases; bases outside gene matches: 6. The CDR3 runs to 13 residues. Germline assignment: CDR1 SGHTA and CDR2 FQGTGA.

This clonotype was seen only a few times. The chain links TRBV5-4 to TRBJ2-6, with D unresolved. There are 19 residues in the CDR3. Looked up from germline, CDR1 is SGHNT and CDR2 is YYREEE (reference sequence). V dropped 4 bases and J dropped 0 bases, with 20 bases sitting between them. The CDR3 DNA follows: TGTGCCAGCAGCCCCTGGACGAGGCGATTGGACTCTGGGGCCAACGTCCTGACTTTC. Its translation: CASSPWTRRLDSGANVLTF.

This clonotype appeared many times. CDR3 bases: TGTGCCAGCAGCCCTTATCATAGGAGTGAGCAGTTCTTC. Protein: CASSPYHRSEQFF. The rearrangement uses TRBV14 and TRBJ2-1; D gene ambiguous. Trimming shortened V by 4 bases and J by 9 bases, and 13 bases separated the two germline ends. Germline CDR1 SGHDN, CDR2 FVKESK. The CDR3 contains 13 residues.

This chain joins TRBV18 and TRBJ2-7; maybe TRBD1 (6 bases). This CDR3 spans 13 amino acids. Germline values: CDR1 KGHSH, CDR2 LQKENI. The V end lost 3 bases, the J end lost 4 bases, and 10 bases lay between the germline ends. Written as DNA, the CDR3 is TGTGCCAGCTCACCGGGGGCAGGGTACGAGCAGTACTTC. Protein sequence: CASSPGAGYEQYF.

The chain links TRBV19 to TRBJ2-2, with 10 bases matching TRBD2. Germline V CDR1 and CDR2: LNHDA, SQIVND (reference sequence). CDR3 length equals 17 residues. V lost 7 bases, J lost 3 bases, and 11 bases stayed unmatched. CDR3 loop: CASTSQPSGGYTGELFF. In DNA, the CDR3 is TGTGCCAGTACTTCCCAGCCTAGCGGGGGCTACACCGGGGAGCTGTTTTTT.

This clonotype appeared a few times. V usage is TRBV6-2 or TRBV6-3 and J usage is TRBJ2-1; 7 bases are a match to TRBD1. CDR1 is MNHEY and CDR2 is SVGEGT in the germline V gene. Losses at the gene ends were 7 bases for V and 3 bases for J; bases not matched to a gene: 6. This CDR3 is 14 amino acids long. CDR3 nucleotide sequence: TGTGCCAGCACCTGGGGACAGTTCTACAATGAGCAGTTCTTC. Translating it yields CASTWGQFYNEQFF.

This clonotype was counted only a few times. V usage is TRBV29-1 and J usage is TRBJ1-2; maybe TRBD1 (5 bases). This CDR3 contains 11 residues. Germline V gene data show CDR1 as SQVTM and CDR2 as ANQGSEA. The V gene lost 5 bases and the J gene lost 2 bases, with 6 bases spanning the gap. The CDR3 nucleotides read TGCAGCGTTCCAGGGAACTATGGCTACACCTTC. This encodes CSVPGNYGYTF. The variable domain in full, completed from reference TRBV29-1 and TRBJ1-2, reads SAVISQKPSRDICQRGTSLTIQCQVDSQVTMMFWYRQQPGQSLTLIATANQGSEATYESGFVIDKFPISRPNLTFSTLTVSNMSPEDSSIYLCSVPGNYGYTFGSGTRLTVV.

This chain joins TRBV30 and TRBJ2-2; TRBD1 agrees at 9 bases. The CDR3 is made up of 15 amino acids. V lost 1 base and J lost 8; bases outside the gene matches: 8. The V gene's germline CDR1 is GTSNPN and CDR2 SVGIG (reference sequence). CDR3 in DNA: TGTGCCTGGAGTGCCGGGACAGGGAGGGCTGGGGAGCTGTTTTTT. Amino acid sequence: CAWSAGTGRAGELFF.

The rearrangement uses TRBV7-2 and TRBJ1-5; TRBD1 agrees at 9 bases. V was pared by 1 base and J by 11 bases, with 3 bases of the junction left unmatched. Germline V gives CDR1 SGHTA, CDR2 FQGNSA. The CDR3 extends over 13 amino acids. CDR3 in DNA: TGTGCCAGCAGCTTAGGCAGGGACAGGGCCCAGCATTTT. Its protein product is CASSLGRDRAQHF.

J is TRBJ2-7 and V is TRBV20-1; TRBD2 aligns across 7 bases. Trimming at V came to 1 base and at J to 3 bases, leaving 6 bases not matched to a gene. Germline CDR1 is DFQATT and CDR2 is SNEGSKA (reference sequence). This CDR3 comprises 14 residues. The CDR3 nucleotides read TGCAGTGCTAGAGGCGGGAGTACCCTCTACGAGCAGTACGTC. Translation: CSARGGSTLYEQYV.

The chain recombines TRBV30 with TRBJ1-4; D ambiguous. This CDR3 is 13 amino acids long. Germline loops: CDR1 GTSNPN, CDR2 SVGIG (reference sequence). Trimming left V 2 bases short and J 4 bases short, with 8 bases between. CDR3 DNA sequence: TGTGCCTGGAGTCGACCGGATAATGAAAAACTGTTTTTT. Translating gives CAWSRPDNEKLFF.

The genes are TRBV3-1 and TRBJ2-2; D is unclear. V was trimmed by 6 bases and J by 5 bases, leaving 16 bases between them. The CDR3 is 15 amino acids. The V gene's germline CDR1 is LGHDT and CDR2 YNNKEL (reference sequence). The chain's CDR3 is CASREKGSGTGELFF. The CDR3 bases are TGTGCCAGCAGAGAGAAAGGGTCCGGGACCGGGGAGCTGTTTTTT.

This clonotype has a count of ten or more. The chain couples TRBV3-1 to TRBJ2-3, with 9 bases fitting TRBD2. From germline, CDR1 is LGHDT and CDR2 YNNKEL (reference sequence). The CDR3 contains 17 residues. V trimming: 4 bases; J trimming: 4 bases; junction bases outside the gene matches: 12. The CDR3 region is CASSPPPGGGVADTQYF. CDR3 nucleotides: TGTGCCAGCAGCCCCCCGCCTGGCGGGGGGGTGGCAGATACGCAGTATTTT.

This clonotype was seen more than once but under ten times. The DNA of the CDR3 is TGTGCCTGGAGTGTACCCAATACCTACGAGCAGTACTTC. This translates into CAWSVPNTYEQYF. The chain uses TRBV30 and TRBJ2-7; D not resolved. The CDR3 length is 13 residues. V dropped 0 bases and J dropped 2 bases, with 8 bases sitting between them. From germline, CDR1 is GTSNPN and CDR2 SVGIG (reference sequence).